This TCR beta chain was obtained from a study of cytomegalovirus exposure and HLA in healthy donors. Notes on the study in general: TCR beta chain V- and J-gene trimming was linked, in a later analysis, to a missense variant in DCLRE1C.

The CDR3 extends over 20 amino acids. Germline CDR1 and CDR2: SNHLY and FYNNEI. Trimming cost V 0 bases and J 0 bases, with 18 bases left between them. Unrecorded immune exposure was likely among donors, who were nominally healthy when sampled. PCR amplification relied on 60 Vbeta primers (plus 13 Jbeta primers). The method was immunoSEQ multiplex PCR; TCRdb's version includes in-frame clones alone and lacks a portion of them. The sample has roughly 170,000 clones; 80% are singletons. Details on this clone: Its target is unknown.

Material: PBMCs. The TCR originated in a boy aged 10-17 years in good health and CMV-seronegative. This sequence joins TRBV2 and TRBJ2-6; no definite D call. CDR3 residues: CASSEAASVVLDSGANVLTF. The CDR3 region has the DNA TGTGCCAGCAGTGAAGCCGCGTCGGTCGTTCTCGACTCTGGGGCCAACGTCCTGACTTTC.